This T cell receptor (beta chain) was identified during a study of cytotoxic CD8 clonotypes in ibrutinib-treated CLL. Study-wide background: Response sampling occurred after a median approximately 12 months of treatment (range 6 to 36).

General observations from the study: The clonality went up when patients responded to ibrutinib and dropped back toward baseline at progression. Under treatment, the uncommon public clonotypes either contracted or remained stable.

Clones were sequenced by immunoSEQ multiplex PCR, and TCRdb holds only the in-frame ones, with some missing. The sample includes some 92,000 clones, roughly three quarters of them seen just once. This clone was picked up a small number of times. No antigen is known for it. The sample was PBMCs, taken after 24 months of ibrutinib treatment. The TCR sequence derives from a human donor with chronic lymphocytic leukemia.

The CDR3 loop reads CASSLGGDNSPLHF. Here the CDR3 DNA reads TGTGCCAGCAGCTTAGGAGGTGATAATTCACCCCTCCACTTT. The rearrangement links TRBV11-3 to TRBJ1-6, with D unclear. The ends were cut back, 1 base at V and 5 bases at J, with 6 bases in the middle. CDR1 is SGHNT, CDR2 YENEEA, per germline. This CDR3 has 14 residues.